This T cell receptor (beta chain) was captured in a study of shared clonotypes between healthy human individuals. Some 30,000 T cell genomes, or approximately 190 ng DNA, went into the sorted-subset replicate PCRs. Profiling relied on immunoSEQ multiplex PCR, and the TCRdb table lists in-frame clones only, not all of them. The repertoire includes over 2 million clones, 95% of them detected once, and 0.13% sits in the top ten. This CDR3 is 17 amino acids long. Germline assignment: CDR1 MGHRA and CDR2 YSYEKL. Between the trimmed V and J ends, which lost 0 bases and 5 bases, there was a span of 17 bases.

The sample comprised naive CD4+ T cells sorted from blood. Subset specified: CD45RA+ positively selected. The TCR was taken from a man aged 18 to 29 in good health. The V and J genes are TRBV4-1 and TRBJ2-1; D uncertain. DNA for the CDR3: TGCGCCAGCAGCCAAGAATCTGGACGTCCGGGCCACAATGAGCAGTTCTTC. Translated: CASSQESGRPGHNEQFF.